The 5 T cell receptor beta chains reported below all come from one sample, sequenced in a study of blood T cell repertoires in COVID-19. The method was immunoSEQ multiplex PCR; TCRdb's version includes in-frame clones alone and lacks a portion of them. The table has about 170,000 clones, 85% seen once. Sequenced sample: peripheral blood. These receptors were taken from a human donor with acute or convalescent COVID-19. The donor label of this sample is uncertain.

This clone was recorded once. The chain is built from TRBV27 and TRBJ2-2, with D unresolved. Germline values: CDR1 MNHEY, CDR2 SMNVEV (reference sequence). Trimming took 6 bases from V and 6 from J, leaving 11 bases between them. The CDR3 is made up of 13 amino acids. The CDR3 DNA follows: TGTGCCAGCAGGCGCGGCCTCGCCGGGGAGCTGTTTTTT. Protein: CASRRGLAGELFF.

The V call is TRBV18, the J call TRBJ1-4; 7 bases match TRBD1. Germline V CDR1 and CDR2: KGHSH, LQKENI. The length of the CDR3 is 16 residues. J was trimmed by 0 bases and V by 9 bases; bases with no gene match: 10. CDR3 protein: CASSGQVGTTNEKLFF. The DNA for the CDR3 is TGTGCCAGTTCCGGACAGGTCGGAACAACTAATGAAAAACTGTTTTTT.

This clone is a singleton in its sample. The chain has TRBV10-3 and TRBJ2-1, with a tentative D call TRBD2 (5 bases). V lost 6 bases to trimming and J lost 4 bases, with 10 bases between them. The CDR3 runs 13 residues. Germline lookup yields CDR1 ENHRY and CDR2 SYGVKD. The DNA of the CDR3 is TGTGCCATCAGCGCCGGGATTTACAATGAGCAGTTCTTC. Its translation: CAISAGIYNEQFF.

V usage is TRBV5-5 and J usage is TRBJ1-6; D gene ambiguous. This CDR3 spans 14 amino acids. Germline V gene sequence: CDR1 SGHKS, CDR2 YYEKEE (reference sequence). The V and J ends lost 0 bases and 6 bases respectively, with 7 bases between them. CDR3 bases: TGTGCCAGCAGCTTGGACGTCAGTAATTCACCCCTCCACTTT. Its protein is CASSLDVSNSPLHF. Full variable domain (outside the CDR3, taken from reference TRBV5-5 and TRBJ1-6): DAGVTQSPTHLIKTRGQQVTLRCSPISGHKSVSWYQQVLGQGPQFIFQYYEKEERGRGNFPDRFSARQFPNYSSELNVNALLLGDSALYLCASSLDVSNSPLHFGNGTRLTVT.

The chain links TRBV7-9 to TRBJ2-2, with 7 bases lining up with TRBD2. With V trimmed by 3 bases and J by 1 base, 5 bases remained unmatched. Germline lookup yields CDR1 SEHNR and CDR2 FQNEAQ (reference sequence). The CDR3 is 16 residues long. In nucleotides, the CDR3 is TGTGCCAGCAGCTTCTACGGGACTAAGAACACCGGGGAGCTGTTTTTT. The encoded protein is CASSFYGTKNTGELFF. The full variable domain, in which reference TRBV7-9 and TRBJ2-2 provide the parts outside the CDR3, is DTGVSQNPRHKITKRGQNVTFRCDPISEHNRLYWYRQTLGQGPEFLTYFQNEAQLEKSRLLSDRFSAERPKGSFSTLEIQRTEQGDSAMYLCASSFYGTKNTGELFFGEGSRLTVL.